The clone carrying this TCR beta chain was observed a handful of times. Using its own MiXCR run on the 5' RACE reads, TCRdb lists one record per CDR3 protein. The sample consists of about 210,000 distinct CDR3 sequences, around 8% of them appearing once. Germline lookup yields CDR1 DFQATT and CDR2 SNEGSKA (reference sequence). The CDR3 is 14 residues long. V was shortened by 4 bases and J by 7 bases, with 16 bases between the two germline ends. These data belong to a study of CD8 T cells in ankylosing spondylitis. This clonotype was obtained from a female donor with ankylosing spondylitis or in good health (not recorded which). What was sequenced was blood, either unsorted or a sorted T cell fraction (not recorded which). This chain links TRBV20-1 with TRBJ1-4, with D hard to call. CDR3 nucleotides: TGCAGTGCTAAGGGCCGAGACTGGGGTGAAAAACTGTTTTTT. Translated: CSAKGRDWGEKLFF.